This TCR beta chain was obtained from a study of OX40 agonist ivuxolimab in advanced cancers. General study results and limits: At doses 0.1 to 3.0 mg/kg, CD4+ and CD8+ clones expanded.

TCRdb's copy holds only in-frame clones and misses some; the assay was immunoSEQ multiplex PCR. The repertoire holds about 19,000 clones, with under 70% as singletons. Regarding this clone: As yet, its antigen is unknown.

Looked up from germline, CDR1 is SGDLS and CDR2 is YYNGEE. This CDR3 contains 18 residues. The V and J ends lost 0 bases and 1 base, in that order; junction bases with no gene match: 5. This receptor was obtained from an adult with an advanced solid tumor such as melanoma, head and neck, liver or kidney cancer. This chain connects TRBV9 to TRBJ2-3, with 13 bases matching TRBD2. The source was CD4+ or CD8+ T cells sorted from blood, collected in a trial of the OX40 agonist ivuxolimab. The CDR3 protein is CASSVAATSGGRTDTQYF. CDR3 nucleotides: TGTGCCAGCAGCGTAGCAGCGACTAGCGGGGGGCGCACAGATACGCAGTATTTT.